This T cell receptor beta chain is drawn from a study of blood T cells in healthy people across ages. Overall study: Template switching caught about one barcoded beta molecule for each two T cells.

A second roughly 6 to 12 cycle PCR used barcoded and J-beta primers. TCRdb independently ran MiXCR on the 5' RACE reads; one entry per CDR3 protein. There are fewer than 900,000 distinct CDR3 sequences in the sample; more than 40% occur only once, and under 35% lies in the top ten. The germline V gene encodes CDR1 SGHAT and CDR2 FQNNGV. V was pared by 7 bases and J by 0 bases, with 31 bases between. This CDR3 is 21 amino acids long. Peripheral blood from each donor was collected in a volume of 8 to 10 milliliters. Sequences were obtained from blood. This rearrangement joins TRBV11-2 to TRBJ2-1, with TRBD2 as a possible D gene (6 bases). This TCR came from a woman aged 60 to 75 in good health. CDR3 bases: TGTGCCAGCAACATAACTAGCATGACGGAGCCAAGCACATTCTCCTACAATGAGCAGTTCTTC. It codes for CASNITSMTEPSTFSYNEQFF.